This record looks at one T cell receptor beta chain sequence and its context. The target antigen is unknown. The sample comes from a study of identical twins. The study's findings and limits: The conclusions drew on cross-sectional statistical analysis instead of tracking the same donors.

Using its own MiXCR run on the 5' RACE reads, TCRdb lists one record per CDR3 protein. The sample includes fewer than 800,000 distinct CDR3 sequences, less than 9% of them seen just once. The CDR3 length is 12 residues. Germline V lookup: CDR1 ENHRY, CDR2 SYGVKD. Trimming removed 3 bases at V and 8 bases at J, with 8 bases between. This same sample was also part of a study on yellow fever vaccine responses in identical twins. That work adds: Twins' vaccine T cell response reportedly gave the appearance of partial convergence and partial personalization.

Sequenced: PBMCs. The clonotype originates from a woman aged 18-35 years in good health. This chain connects TRBV10-3 to TRBJ1-5, with no clear D. The CDR3 is CAISEGREPQHF. The CDR3 bases are TGTGCCATCAGTGAAGGGCGGGAGCCCCAGCATTTT.